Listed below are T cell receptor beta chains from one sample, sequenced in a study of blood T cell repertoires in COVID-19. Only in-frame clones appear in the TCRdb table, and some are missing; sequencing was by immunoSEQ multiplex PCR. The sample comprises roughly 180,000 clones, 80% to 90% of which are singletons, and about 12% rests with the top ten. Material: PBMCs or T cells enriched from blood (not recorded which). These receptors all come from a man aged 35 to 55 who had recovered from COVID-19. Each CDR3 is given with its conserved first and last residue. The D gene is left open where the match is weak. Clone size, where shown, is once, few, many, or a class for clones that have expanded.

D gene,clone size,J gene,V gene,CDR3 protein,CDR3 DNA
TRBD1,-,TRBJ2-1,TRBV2,CASDGQGGNEQFF,TGTGCCAGTGACGGACAGGGTGGCAATGAGCAGTTCTTC
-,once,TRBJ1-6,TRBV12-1,CASLDRACSPLHF,TGTGCCAGCCTCGACAGGGCGTGTTCACCCCTCCACTTT
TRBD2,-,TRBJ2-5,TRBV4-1,CASSPQIAGAGETQYF,TGCGCCAGCAGCCCCCAAATAGCGGGAGCGGGGGAGACCCAGTACTTC
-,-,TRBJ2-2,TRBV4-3,CASSQDLGVGGELFF,TGCGCCAGCAGCCAAGATCTAGGGGTTGGCGGGGAGCTGTTTTTT
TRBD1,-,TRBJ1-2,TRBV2,CASSGTGGYYGYTF,TGTGCCAGCAGTGGGACAGGGGGCTACTATGGCTACACCTTC
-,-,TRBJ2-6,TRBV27,CASSPLRQTGANVLTF,TGTGCCAGCAGTCCCCTGCGACAGACTGGGGCCAACGTCCTGACTTTC
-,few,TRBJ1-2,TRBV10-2,CASSDGGVNGYTF,TGCGCCAGCAGTGATGGGGGCGTCAATGGCTACACCTTC
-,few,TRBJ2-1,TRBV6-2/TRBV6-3,CASSYVRETEQFF,TGTGCCAGCAGTTACGTTAGGGAGACTGAGCAGTTCTTC
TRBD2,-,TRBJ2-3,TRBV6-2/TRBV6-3,CASSYRSGSGSDTQYF,TGTGCCAGCAGTTACAGAAGCGGGAGTGGGTCAGATACGCAGTATTTT
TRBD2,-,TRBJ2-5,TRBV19,CASREGASGSYETQYF,TGTGCCAGTAGGGAAGGGGCTAGCGGGAGTTATGAGACCCAGTACTTC
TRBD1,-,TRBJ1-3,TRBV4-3,CASSQETGTVAGGNTIYF,TGCGCCAGCAGCCAAGAGACAGGGACTGTAGCCGGTGGAAACACCATATATTTT
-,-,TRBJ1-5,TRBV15,CATSRAGDGNQPQHF,TGTGCCACCAGCAGAGCAGGGGACGGCAATCAGCCCCAGCATTTT
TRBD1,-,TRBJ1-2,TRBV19,CASSIRTGSYGYTF,TGTGCCAGTAGTATAAGGACAGGGAGCTATGGCTACACCTTC
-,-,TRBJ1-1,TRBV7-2,CASSLGGRNLNTEAFF,TGTGCCAGCAGCTTAGGAGGCCGTAACCTGAACACTGAAGCTTTCTTT
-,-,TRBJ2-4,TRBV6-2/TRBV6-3,CASSSGRGYENIQYF,TGTGCCAGCAGTTCGGGCAGGGGCTACGAAAACATTCAGTACTTC
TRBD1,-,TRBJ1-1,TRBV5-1,CASSAGQGMDTEAFF,TGCGCCAGCAGCGCCGGACAGGGGATGGACACTGAAGCTTTCTTT
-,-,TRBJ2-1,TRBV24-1,CATSDSRQGYNEQFF,TGTGCCACCAGTGATTCTCGGCAGGGGTACAATGAGCAGTTCTTC
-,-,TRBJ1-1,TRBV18,CASSPPPPGGNTEAFF,TGTGCCAGCTCACCACCGCCCCCCGGAGGGAACACTGAAGCTTTCTTT